This entry lists 21 T cell receptor beta chains sequenced from one sample in a study of blood T cell repertoires in COVID-19. Method: immunoSEQ multiplex PCR; TCRdb's copy keeps in-frame clones and lacks some. The data hold some 240,000 clones, with 80% to 90% observed a single time. The sequenced sample consisted of PBMCs or T cells enriched from blood (not recorded which). The source is a woman between 45 and 60 years old who had been exposed to COVID-19.

The V and J genes are TRBV11-2 and TRBJ2-3, with 13 nucleotides matching TRBD2. Germline CDR1 and CDR2: SGHAT and FQNNGV. Unmatched junction bases numbered 10, after V lost 4 bases and J lost 0 bases. The length of the CDR3 is 19 residues. CDR3 bases: TGTGCCAGCAGCTCATTACCGGGACTAGCGGGGCTTAGCACAGATACGCAGTATTTT. Translation: CASSSLPGLAGLSTDTQYF.

The chain uses TRBV3-1 (or the pseudogene TRBV3-2) and TRBJ2-2; 10 bases match TRBD2. This CDR3 is built from 16 residues. The V gene's germline CDR1 is LGHDT and CDR2 YNNKEL (reference sequence). Unmatched junction bases numbered 6, after V lost 3 bases and J lost 5 bases. CDR3 sequence reads: CASSQFSGGLTGELFF. The CDR3 DNA reads as TGTGCCAGCAGCCAGTTTAGCGGGGGGTTGACCGGGGAGCTGTTTTTT.

The J gene is TRBJ1-1, the V gene TRBV18; D might be TRBD1 (5 bases). V lost 4 bases to trimming and J lost 0 bases, with 18 bases between them. This CDR3 spans 17 amino acids. Germline CDR1 KGHSH, CDR2 LQKENI. The CDR3 here is CASSQGFQTQMNTEAFF. As DNA, the CDR3 is TGTGCCAGCTCACAGGGGTTCCAGACCCAGATGAACACTGAAGCTTTCTTT.

The chain employs TRBV11-2 and TRBJ2-7; TRBD2 is a possible D gene (5 bases). V was clipped by 5 bases and J by 9 bases, with 17 bases between them. CDR1 and CDR2 from the germline V gene are SGHAT and FQNNGV. The CDR3 has 13 residues. CDR3 nucleotides: TGTGCCAGCAGCCCGACGGGGTTTTCAGGGCAGTACTTC. Encoded protein: CASSPTGFSGQYF.

The chain carries TRBV30 and TRBJ1-4, with D tentatively TRBD1 (6 bases). Trimming took off 3 bases at V and 5 bases at J, with 16 bases between the two ends. Germline V gene sequence: CDR1 GTSNPN, CDR2 SVGIG (reference sequence). The length of the CDR3 is 15 residues. The CDR3 DNA reads as TGTGCCTGGAGCTCAAGAGGACAGCCGAATGAAAAACTGTTTTTT. It codes for CAWSSRGQPNEKLFF.

The chain carries TRBV4-1 and TRBJ1-3, with 8 bases that match TRBD1. The V gene end was trimmed by 3 bases and the J gene end by 0 bases; junction bases not matched to a gene: 19. The CDR3 extends over 21 amino acids. Germline CDR1 is MGHRA and CDR2 is YSYEKL. CDR3 bases: TGCGCCAGCAGCCACCCTTTCGGGGGTCGCAGGACAGGGCCCTCTGGAAACACCATATATTTT. As protein: CASSHPFGGRRTGPSGNTIYF.

V and J are TRBV13 and TRBJ2-5; 9 bases are a match to TRBD1. Germline CDR1 is PRHDT and CDR2 is FYEKMQ (reference sequence). This CDR3 has 16 amino acids. Losses at the gene ends were 2 bases for V and 5 bases for J; bases not matched to a gene: 9. CDR3 sequence (DNA): TGTGCCAGCAGCTTAAAGACAGGGGGTTTCGGGGAGACCCAGTACTTC. Translation: CASSLKTGGFGETQYF.

The genes are TRBV7-2 and TRBJ1-3; D is ambiguous. The CDR3 is 16 residues long. V was cut by 4 bases and J by 3 bases, with 16 bases left in between. Per germline, CDR1 SGHTA and CDR2 FQGNSA. The CDR3 DNA sequence: TGTGCCAGCAGCTCCCCCGGGCCCGGAGGTGGAAACACCATATATTTT. Protein sequence: CASSSPGPGGGNTIYF.

This chain links TRBV11-2 with TRBJ1-3, with D tentatively TRBD1 (6 bases). This CDR3 contains 15 residues. The germline gives CDR1 SGHAT, CDR2 FQNNGV. V lost 6 bases, J lost 2 bases, and 14 bases lay in between. CDR3 DNA sequence: TGTGCCAGCAGTCTACAGGGAGAGGCTGGAAACACCATATATTTT. It translates to CASSLQGEAGNTIYF.

This chain joins TRBV6-1 and TRBJ1-1; D remains unclear. V was clipped by 8 bases and J by 1 base, with 14 bases between them. This CDR3 spans 14 amino acids. Per germline, CDR1 MNHNS and CDR2 SASEGT. The CDR3 is CASGVGRKNTEAFF. The CDR3 DNA reads as TGTGCCAGCGGTGTAGGGAGGAAGAACACTGAAGCTTTCTTT.

A word on this clone: The same CDR3 can be traced to other DNA sequences in this sample. The gene calls are TRBV19 and TRBJ1-2; 10 nucleotides match TRBD1. The CDR3 consists of 15 residues. Germline assignment: CDR1 LNHDA and CDR2 SQIVND (reference sequence). V was pared by 3 bases and J by 4 bases, with 5 bases of the junction left unmatched. CDR3 DNA: TGTGCCAGTAGTATTGGACAGGGGGAAGGCTATGGCTACACCTTC. It specifies CASSIGQGEGYGYTF.

The J gene is TRBJ1-1, the V gene TRBV3-1 (or the pseudogene TRBV3-2), with D perhaps TRBD1 (6 bases). Germline V gives CDR1 LGHDT, CDR2 YNNKEL (reference sequence). CDR3 length: 15 amino acids. V lost 0 bases and J lost 3, with 11 bases in between. The CDR3 nucleotides read TGTGCCAGCAGCCAAGATGGGGGCGACTACACTGAAGCTTTCTTT. Protein: CASSQDGGDYTEAFF.

V gene TRBV9 combines with J gene TRBJ2-5; 9 bases line up with TRBD2. The V gene end was trimmed by 0 bases and the J gene end by 5 bases; junction bases not matched to a gene: 5. This CDR3 comprises 15 residues. Per germline, CDR1 SGDLS and CDR2 YYNGEE. The CDR3 spells CASSVDAGGQETQYF. CDR3 in DNA: TGTGCCAGCAGCGTAGACGCGGGGGGGCAGGAGACCCAGTACTTC.

V is TRBV2 and J is TRBJ1-2; D remains ambiguous. Germline V lookup: CDR1 SNHLY, CDR2 FYNNEI. Trimming removed 5 bases from V and 4 bases from J, with 11 bases in between. The CDR3 length is 13 residues. CDR3 in amino acids: CASSFQFTYGYTF. The DNA for the CDR3 is TGTGCCAGCAGTTTCCAGTTTACCTATGGCTACACCTTC. The whole variable domain, remainder taken from reference TRBV2 and TRBJ1-2, is EPEVTQTPSHQVTQMGQEVILRCVPISNHLYFYWYRQILGQKVEFLVSFYNNEISEKSEIFDDQFSVERPDGSNFTLKIRSTKLEDSAMYFCASSFQFTYGYTFGSGTRLTVV.

The chain carries TRBV27 and TRBJ2-4, with a possible D match to TRBD1 (6 bases). V was clipped by 2 bases and J by 2 bases, with 13 bases between them. This CDR3 contains 16 residues. Germline V gene lookup returns CDR1 MNHEY and CDR2 SMNVEV (reference sequence). CDR3 in DNA: TGTGCCAGCAGTTTAATACAGGGCGGCACCAAAAACATTCAGTACTTC. This codes for CASSLIQGGTKNIQYF.

This clone has just a few counts. The chain links TRBV5-5 to TRBJ2-7, with a possible D match to TRBD2 (6 bases). CDR1 SGHKS and CDR2 YYEKEE come from the germline V gene (reference sequence). The V and J ends lost 3 bases and 6 bases respectively, with 13 bases between them. The length of the CDR3 is 13 residues. The CDR3 reads CASSSDGGPEQYF. CDR3 nucleotide sequence: TGTGCCAGCAGCTCCGACGGGGGACCCGAGCAGTACTTC. The full variable domain, its missing parts supplied by reference TRBV5-5 and TRBJ2-7, is DAGVTQSPTHLIKTRGQQVTLRCSPISGHKSVSWYQQVLGQGPQFIFQYYEKEERGRGNFPDRFSARQFPNYSSELNVNALLLGDSALYLCASSSDGGPEQYFGPGTRLTVT.

The V gene is TRBV6-5, the J gene TRBJ1-1; D is possibly TRBD1 (6 bases). This CDR3 is built from 14 residues. Trimming shortened V by 6 bases and J by 11 bases, and 22 bases separated the two germline ends. In germline, CDR1 is MNHEY, CDR2 SVGAGI. CDR3 in amino acids: CASSPTGTNQMAFF. DNA of the CDR3: TGTGCCAGCAGCCCAACCGGGACAAATCAGATGGCTTTCTTT.

The rearrangement joins TRBV3-1 (or the pseudogene TRBV3-2) to TRBJ1-4; 10 bases match TRBD1. The CDR3 runs 16 residues. Germline CDR1 and CDR2: LGHDT and YNNKEL (reference sequence). The V gene end was trimmed by 1 base and the J gene end by 8 bases; junction bases not matched to a gene: 7. CDR3 loop: CASSQVTGGTSEKLFF. CDR3 sequence (DNA): TGTGCCAGCAGCCAAGTGACAGGGGGCACCAGCGAAAAACTGTTTTTT.

This chain uses TRBV11-2 with TRBJ1-1; D possibly corresponds to TRBD1 (6 bases). The CDR3 length is 13 residues. CDR1 is SGHAT, CDR2 FQNNGV, per germline. V was pared by 5 bases and J by 6 bases, with 13 bases between. CDR3 in DNA: TGTGCCAGCAGCCCGAACAGGGTCCCTGAAGCTTTCTTT. Translated: CASSPNRVPEAFF.

The chain links TRBV5-5 to TRBJ2-7, with D tentatively TRBD2 (6 bases). The CDR3 runs 15 residues. From germline, CDR1 is SGHKS and CDR2 YYEKEE (reference sequence). V dropped 2 bases and J dropped 3 bases, with 15 bases sitting between them. This CDR3 is CASSFRANGGYEQYF. The CDR3 DNA reads as TGTGCCAGCAGCTTCCGGGCCAACGGGGGCTACGAGCAGTACTTC.

The rearrangement joins TRBV14 to TRBJ1-2; no clear D gene. The CDR3 length is 15 residues. Germline CDR1 and CDR2: SGHDN and FVKESK. The germline V and J ends were trimmed by 0 bases and 5 bases, with 13 bases remaining between them. CDR3 residues: CASSQEEGRWYGYTF. The DNA for the CDR3 is TGTGCCAGCAGCCAAGAAGAAGGGAGATGGTATGGCTACACCTTC.